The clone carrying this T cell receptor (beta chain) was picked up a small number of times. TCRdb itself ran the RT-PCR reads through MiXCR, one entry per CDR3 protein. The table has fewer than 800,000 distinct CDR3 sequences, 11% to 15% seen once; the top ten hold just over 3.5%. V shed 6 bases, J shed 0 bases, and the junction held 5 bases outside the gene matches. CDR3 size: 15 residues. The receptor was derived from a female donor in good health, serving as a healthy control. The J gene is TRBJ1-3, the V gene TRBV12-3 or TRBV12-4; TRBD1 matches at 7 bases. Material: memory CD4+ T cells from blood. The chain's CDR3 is CASRPPGGSGNTIYF. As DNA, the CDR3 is TGTGCCAGCAGGCCCCCAGGGGGCTCTGGAAACACCATATATTTT.